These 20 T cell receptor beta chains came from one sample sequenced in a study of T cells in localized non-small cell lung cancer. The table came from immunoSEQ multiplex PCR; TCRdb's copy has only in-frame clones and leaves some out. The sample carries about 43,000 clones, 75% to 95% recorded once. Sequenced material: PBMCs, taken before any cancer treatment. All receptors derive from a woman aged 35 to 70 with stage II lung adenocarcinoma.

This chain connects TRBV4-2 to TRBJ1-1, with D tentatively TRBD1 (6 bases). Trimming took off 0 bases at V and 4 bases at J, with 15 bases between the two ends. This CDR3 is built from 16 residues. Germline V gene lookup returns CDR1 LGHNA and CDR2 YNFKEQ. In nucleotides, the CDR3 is TGTGCCAGCAGCCAAGATGGGGGGGGGCGGAGCACTGAAGCTTTCTTT. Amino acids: CASSQDGGGRSTEAFF.

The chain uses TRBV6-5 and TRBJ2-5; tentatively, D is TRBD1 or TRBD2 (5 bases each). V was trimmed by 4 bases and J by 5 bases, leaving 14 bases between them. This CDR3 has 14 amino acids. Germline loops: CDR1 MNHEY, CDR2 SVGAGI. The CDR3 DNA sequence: TGTGCCAGCAGTTCGAGCAGGGAGCTTGAGACCCAGTACTTC. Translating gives CASSSSRELETQYF.

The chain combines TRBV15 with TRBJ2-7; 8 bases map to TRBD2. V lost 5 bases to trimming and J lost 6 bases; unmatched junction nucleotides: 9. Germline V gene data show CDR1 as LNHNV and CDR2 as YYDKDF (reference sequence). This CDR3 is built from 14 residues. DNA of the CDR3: TGTGCCACCAGCGGAGGACTAGCCGCAGGCGAGCAGTACTTC. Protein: CATSGGLAAGEQYF.

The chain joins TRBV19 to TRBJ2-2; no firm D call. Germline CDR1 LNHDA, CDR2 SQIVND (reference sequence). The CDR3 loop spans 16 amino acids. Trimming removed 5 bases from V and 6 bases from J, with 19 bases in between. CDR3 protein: CASSATPSGFAGELFF. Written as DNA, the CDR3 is TGTGCCAGTAGTGCCACACCCAGTGGTTTCGCCGGGGAGCTGTTTTTT.

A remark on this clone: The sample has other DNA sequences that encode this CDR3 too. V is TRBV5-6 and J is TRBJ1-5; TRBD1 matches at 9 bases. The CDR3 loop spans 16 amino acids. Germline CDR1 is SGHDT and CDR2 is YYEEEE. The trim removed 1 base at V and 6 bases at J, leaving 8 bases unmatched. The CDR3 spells CASSLRGQGIRQPQHF. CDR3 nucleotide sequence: TGTGCCAGCAGCTTGAGGGGACAGGGAATTCGTCAGCCCCAGCATTTT. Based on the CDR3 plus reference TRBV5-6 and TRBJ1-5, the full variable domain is DAGVTQSPTHLIKTRGQQVTLRCSPKSGHDTVSWYQQALGQGPQFIFQYYEEEERQRGNFPDRFSGHQFPNYSSELNVNALLLGDSALYLCASSLRGQGIRQPQHFGDGTRLSIL.

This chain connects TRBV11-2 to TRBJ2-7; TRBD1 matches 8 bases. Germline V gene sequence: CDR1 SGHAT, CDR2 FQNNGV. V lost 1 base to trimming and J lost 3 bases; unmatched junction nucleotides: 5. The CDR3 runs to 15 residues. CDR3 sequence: CASSLAAGGLYEQYF. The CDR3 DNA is TGTGCCAGCAGCTTAGCGGCAGGGGGCCTCTACGAGCAGTACTTC.

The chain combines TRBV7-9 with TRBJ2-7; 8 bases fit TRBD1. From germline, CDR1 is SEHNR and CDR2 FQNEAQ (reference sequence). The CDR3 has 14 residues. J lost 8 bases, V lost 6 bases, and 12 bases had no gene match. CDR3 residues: CASRSGTGPSQQYF. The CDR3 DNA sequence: TGTGCCAGCAGGTCGGGGACAGGCCCCTCCCAGCAGTACTTC.

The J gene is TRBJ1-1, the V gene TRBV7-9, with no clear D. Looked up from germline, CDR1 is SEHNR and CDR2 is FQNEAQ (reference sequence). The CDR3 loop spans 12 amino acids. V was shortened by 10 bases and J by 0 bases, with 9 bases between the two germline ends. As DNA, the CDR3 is TGTGCCAAGGGCACCTTGAACACTGAAGCTTTCTTT. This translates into CAKGTLNTEAFF.

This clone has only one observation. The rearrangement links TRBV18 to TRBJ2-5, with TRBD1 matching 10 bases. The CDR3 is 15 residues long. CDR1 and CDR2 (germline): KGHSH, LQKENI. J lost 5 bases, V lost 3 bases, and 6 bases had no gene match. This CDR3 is CASSPQMDRGETQYF. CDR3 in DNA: TGTGCCAGCTCACCCCAAATGGACAGGGGGGAGACCCAGTACTTC.

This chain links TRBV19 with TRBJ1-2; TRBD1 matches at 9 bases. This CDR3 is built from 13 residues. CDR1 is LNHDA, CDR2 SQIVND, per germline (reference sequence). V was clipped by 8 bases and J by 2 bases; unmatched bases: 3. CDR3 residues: CASGDRVNYGYTF. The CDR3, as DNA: TGTGCCAGTGGGGACAGGGTCAACTATGGCTACACCTTC.

The CDR3 sequence: CATTGNRDSYTGELFF. Here the CDR3 DNA reads TGCGCCACTACGGGTAACCGGGACAGCTACACCGGGGAGCTGTTTTTT. The V call is TRBV23-1, the J call TRBJ2-2, with 7 nucleotides matching TRBD1. TRBV23-1 is placed among ORFs of uncertain function. The CDR3 loop spans 16 amino acids. The trim removed 10 bases at V and 3 bases at J, leaving 14 bases unmatched.

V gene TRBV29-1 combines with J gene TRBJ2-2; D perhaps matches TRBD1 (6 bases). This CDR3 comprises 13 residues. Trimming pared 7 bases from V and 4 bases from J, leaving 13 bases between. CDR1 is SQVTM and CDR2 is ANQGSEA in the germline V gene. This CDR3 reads CSARTDGTGELFF. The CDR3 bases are TGCAGCGCCAGGACAGATGGCACCGGGGAGCTGTTTTTT.

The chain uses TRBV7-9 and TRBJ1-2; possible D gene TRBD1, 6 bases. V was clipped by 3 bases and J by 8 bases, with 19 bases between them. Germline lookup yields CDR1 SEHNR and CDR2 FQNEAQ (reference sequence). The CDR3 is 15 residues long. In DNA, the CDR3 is TGTGCCAGCAGCTTTTCTCGACAGGTTACATCAGGCTACACCTTC. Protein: CASSFSRQVTSGYTF.

The CDR3 loop reads CASLGTGGSDTQYF. DNA for the CDR3: TGCGCCAGCCTAGGGACAGGGGGGTCAGATACGCAGTATTTT. The chain links TRBV5-1 to TRBJ2-3, with 11 positions matching TRBD1. Looked up from germline, CDR1 is SGHRS and CDR2 is YFSETQ. The CDR3 sequence is 14 residues long. V trimming: 7 bases; J trimming: 4 bases; junction bases outside the gene matches: 5.

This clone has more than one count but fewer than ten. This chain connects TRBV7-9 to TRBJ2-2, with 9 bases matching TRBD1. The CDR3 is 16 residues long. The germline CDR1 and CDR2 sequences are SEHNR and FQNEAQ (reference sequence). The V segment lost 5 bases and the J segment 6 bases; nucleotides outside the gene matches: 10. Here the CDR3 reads CASSRTGTGPAGELFF. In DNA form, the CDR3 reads TGTGCCAGCAGCCGGACTGGGACAGGGCCAGCCGGGGAGCTGTTTTTT.

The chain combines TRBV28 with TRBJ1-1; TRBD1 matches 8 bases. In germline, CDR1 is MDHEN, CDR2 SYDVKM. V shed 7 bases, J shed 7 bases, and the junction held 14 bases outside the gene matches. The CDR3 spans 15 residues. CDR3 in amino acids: CASTSRTGIVIEAFF. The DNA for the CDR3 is TGTGCCAGCACCTCTCGGACAGGGATCGTGATTGAAGCTTTCTTT.

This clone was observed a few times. CDR3 sequence (DNA): TGTGCCAGCAGTGACTCGACGGTCCCCGGCTACACCTTC. Protein sequence: CASSDSTVPGYTF. The chain recombines TRBV28 with TRBJ1-2, with unresolved D. The V and J ends lost 5 bases and 8 bases respectively, with 15 bases between them. This CDR3 has 13 amino acids. Germline V gives CDR1 MDHEN, CDR2 SYDVKM.

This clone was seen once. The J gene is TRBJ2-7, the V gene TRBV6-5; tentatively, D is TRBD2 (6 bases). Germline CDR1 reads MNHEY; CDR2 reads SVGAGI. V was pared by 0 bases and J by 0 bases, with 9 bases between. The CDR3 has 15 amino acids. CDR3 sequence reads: CASSYSRDFSYEQYF. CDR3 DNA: TGTGCCAGCAGTTACTCGAGGGACTTCTCCTACGAGCAGTACTTC.

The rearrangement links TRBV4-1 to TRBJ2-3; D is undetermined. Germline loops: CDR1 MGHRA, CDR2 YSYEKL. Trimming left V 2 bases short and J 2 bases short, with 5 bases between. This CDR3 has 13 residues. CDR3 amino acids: CASSQLITDTQYF. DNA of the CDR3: TGCGCCAGCAGCCAATTGATCACAGATACGCAGTATTTT.

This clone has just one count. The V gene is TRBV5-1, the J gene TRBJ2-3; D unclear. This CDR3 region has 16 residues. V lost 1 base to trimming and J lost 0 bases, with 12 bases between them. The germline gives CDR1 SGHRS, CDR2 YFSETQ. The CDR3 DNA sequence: TGCGCCAGCAGCTTGTGGCTGGATTCTAGCACAGATACGCAGTATTTT. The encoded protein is CASSLWLDSSTDTQYF. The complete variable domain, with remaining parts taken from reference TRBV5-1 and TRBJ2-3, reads KAGVTQTPRYLIKTRGQQVTLSCSPISGHRSVSWYQQTPGQGLQFLFEYFSETQRNKGNFPGRFSGRQFSNSRSEMNVSTLELGDSALYLCASSLWLDSSTDTQYFGPGTRLTVL.